This entry features one T cell receptor (beta chain) sequence. Its antigen is not known. The authors split each subset's genomic DNA evenly across several immunoSEQ plates. Method: immunoSEQ multiplex PCR; TCRdb's copy keeps in-frame clones and lacks some. The sample has about 1 million clones; 70% to 80% are singletons. This specimen comes from a study of shared clonotypes between healthy human individuals. Study-level findings and limits: Memory subsets generally showed smaller estimated richness than naive subsets did. When compared with the clonotypes that were shared by all four sorted-subset donors, the non-shared clonotypes turned out to have lower generation probabilities.

The CDR3 sequence is 14 residues long. Trimming took off 2 bases at V and 2 bases at J, with 10 bases between the two ends. Germline CDR1 and CDR2: SGHAT and FQNNGV. What was sequenced was memory CD4+ T cells from PBMCs. Subset noted: CD45RA-negative fraction. The receptor was isolated from a man aged 18-30 years in good health. Some clones in this sample may be carry-over from other donors' samples. The V call is TRBV11-2, the J call TRBJ2-7; D remains unclear. The CDR3 spells CASSLSPTTYEQYF. The CDR3 nucleotides read TGTGCCAGCAGCTTATCCCCTACGACCTACGAGCAGTACTTC.